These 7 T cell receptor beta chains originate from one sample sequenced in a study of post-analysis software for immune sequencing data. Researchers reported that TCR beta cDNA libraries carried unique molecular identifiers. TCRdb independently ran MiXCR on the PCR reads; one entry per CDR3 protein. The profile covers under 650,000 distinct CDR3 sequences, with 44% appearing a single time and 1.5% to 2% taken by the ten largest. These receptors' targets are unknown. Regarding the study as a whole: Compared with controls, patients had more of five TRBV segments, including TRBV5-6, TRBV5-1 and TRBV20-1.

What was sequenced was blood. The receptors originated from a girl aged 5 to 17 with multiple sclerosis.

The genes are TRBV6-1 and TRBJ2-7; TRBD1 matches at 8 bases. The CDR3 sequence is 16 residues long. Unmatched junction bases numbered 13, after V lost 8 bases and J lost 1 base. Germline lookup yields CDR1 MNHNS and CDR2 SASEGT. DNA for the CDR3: TGTGCCAGCTGGACAAGAGGACAGGGCCAATCCTACGAGCAGTACTTC. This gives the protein CASWTRGQGQSYEQYF.

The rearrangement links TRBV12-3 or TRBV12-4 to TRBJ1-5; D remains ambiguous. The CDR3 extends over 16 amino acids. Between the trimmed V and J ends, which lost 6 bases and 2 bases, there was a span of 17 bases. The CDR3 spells CASSLPGEIGNQPQHF. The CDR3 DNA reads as TGTGCCAGCAGCCTTCCCGGGGAAATAGGCAATCAGCCCCAGCATTTT.

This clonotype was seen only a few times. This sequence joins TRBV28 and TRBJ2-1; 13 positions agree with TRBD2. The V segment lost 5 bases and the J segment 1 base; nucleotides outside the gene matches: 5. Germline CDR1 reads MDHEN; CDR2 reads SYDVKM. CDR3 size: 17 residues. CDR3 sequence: CASSEPGLAGSYNEQFF. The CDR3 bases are TGTGCCAGCAGTGAGCCGGGACTAGCGGGGTCCTACAATGAGCAGTTCTTC.

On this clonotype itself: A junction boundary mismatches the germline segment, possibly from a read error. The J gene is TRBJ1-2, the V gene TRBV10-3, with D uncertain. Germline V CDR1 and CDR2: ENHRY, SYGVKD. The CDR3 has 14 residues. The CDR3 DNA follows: TGTGCCATCAGGGAGTCGTTAGGGAGGGCTGGCTACACCTTC. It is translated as CAIRESLGRAGYTF.

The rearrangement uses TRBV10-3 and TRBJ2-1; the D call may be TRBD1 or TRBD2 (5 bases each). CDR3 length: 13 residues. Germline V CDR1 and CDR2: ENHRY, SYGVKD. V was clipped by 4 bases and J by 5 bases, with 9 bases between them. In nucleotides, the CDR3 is TGTGCCATCAGTGGGCAGGGAGACAATGAGCAGTTCTTC. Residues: CAISGQGDNEQFF.

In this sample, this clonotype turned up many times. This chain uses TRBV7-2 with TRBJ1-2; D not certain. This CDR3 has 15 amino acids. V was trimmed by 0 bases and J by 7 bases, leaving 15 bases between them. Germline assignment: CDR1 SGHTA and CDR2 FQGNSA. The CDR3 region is CASSLAAPVRGGYTF. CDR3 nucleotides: TGTGCCAGCAGCTTAGCTGCGCCAGTCCGGGGTGGCTACACCTTC.

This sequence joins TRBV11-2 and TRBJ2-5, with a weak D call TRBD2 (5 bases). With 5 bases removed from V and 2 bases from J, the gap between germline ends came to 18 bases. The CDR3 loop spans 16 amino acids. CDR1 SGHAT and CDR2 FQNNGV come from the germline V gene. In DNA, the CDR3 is TGTGCCAGCAGCCTCTCGGTGGATAGGAGGCAAGAGACCCAGTACTTC. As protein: CASSLSVDRRQETQYF.